Listed below are T cell receptor beta chains from one sample, sequenced in a study of PD-L1 blockade in urothelial cancer. The data were produced by immunoSEQ multiplex PCR, yet TCRdb's version contains in-frame clones alone and is incomplete. The sample consists of approximately 56,000 clones, approximately 83% of them appearing once. The specimen was PBMCs, collected around atezolizumab (anti-PD-L1) treatment. The receptors were sampled from a man between 65 and 85 years old with urothelial cancer. Each CDR3 is given with its conserved first and last residue. Fields, in order: CDR3 length, clone size, J gene, D gene, V gene, CDR3 DNA, CDR3 protein. A D gene is named only where the DNA matches it firmly. Only some rows state a clone size, as once, few, many or a class for expanded clones.

>14|.|TRBJ2-3|.|TRBV6-1
TGTGCCAGCAGTGATCGGGGTACGGTAGATACGCAGTATTTT
CASSDRGTVDTQYF
>15|.|TRBJ1-2|.|TRBV27
TGTGCCAGCAGGAATGGGGGGGGCGGGGACTATGGCTACACCTTC
CASRNGGGGDYGYTF
>14|.|TRBJ1-1|TRBD1|TRBV28
TGTGCCAGCAGCGAGCCGGACAGGGAGTATGAAGCTTTCTTT
CASSEPDREYEAFF
>16|.|TRBJ1-1|.|TRBV18
TGTGCCAGCTCACCAACCAGGGCGAGGATGAACACTGAAGCTTTCTTT
CASSPTRARMNTEAFF
>16|.|TRBJ2-2|.|TRBV5-1
TGCGCCAGCAGCCCCGGCCCGACAGTTAACACCGGGGAGCTGTTTTTT
CASSPGPTVNTGELFF
>14|.|TRBJ1-1|.|TRBV11-2
TGTGCCAGCAGCTTAGGACAGGCGAACACTGAAGCTTTCTTT
CASSLGQANTEAFF
>13|once|TRBJ1-1|TRBD1|TRBV6-1
TGTGCCAGCAGTAGACAGGGGGGGACTGAAGCTTTCTTT
CASSRQGGTEAFF
>16|.|TRBJ2-7|TRBD2|TRBV11-2
TGTGCCAGCAGCTACCAGCCGGGACTAGCGGGAGACGAGCAGTACTTC
CASSYQPGLAGDEQYF
>13|.|TRBJ2-1|.|TRBV15
TGTGCCACCAGCAGAGATCTCCCGGGTGAGCAGTTCTTC
CATSRDLPGEQFF
>15|.|TRBJ1-4|.|TRBV28
TGTGCCACCCGGGGGGCCGGGGTAGGGCATGAAAAACTGTTTTTT
CATRGAGVGHEKLFF
>18|few|TRBJ2-5|TRBD2|TRBV4-2
TGTGCCAGCAGCCAAGTCCTAGCGGGAACAACAGAACAAGAGACCCAGTACTTC
CASSQVLAGTTEQETQYF
>15|few|TRBJ2-1|TRBD2|TRBV10-3
TGTGCCATCAGTGAGTCAAGTGCGGGGGGTGGTGAGCAGTTCTTC
CAISESSAGGGEQFF
>15|.|TRBJ2-7|TRBD1|TRBV9
TGTGCCAGCAGCCCAAGACAGGGAGTAAAGTACGAGCAGTACTTC
CASSPRQGVKYEQYF
>17|few|TRBJ2-1|TRBD2|TRBV28
TGTGCCAGCAGTTCACCGTCGACTAGCGGTTCCTACAATGAGCAGTTCTTC
CASSSPSTSGSYNEQFF
>12|.|TRBJ2-7|.|TRBV18
TGTGCCAGCTCACCAGGTAACAACGAGCAGTACTTC
CASSPGNNEQYF
>15|.|TRBJ2-7|TRBD1|TRBV7-9
TGTGCCAGCAGCTTTGCGACAGGGCGCGCCAACGAGCAGTACTTC
CASSFATGRANEQYF
>17|.|TRBJ1-2|.|TRBV7-2
TGTGCCAGCAGCTTAGCCGCGGGGGGAATATCTAACTATGGCTACACCTTC
CASSLAAGGISNYGYTF
>16|.|TRBJ1-2|.|TRBV5-4
TGTGCCAGCAGCTTGGCCGGGGAGTACTCATCCTATGGCTACACCTTC
CASSLAGEYSSYGYTF
>15|.|TRBJ2-5|.|TRBV5-5
TGTGCCAGCAGCCCGACTTACAGGGACCAAGAGACCCAGTACTTC
CASSPTYRDQETQYF
>12|few|TRBJ2-3|.|TRBV6-1
TGTGCCAGCGCCTCCCTCGGGAGATACGCGTATTTT
CASASLGRYAYF
>15|.|TRBJ2-7|TRBD2|TRBV27
TGTGCCAGCAGTTCAGGACTAGCGGGAGCGGGCGAGCAGTACTTC
CASSSGLAGAGEQYF
>15|.|TRBJ1-2|TRBD1|TRBV5-6
TGTGCCAGCAGCTTCTATCGGGACAGGGCCTATGGCTACACCTTC
CASSFYRDRAYGYTF
>16|once|TRBJ2-3|.|TRBV12-5
TGTGCTAGTGGTTTGGGAGCAGGGATTAGCACAGATACGCAGTATTTT
CASGLGAGISTDTQYF
>14|.|TRBJ1-2|TRBD1|TRBV4-1
TGCGCCAGCAGCCAGGAAACAGGGGGGTATGGCTACACCTTC
CASSQETGGYGYTF
>18|.|TRBJ1-2|.|TRBV5-6
TGTGCCAGCAGCTTGGCCGAGGCAGGGGTGTATCAGAACTATGGCTACACCTTC
CASSLAEAGVYQNYGYTF
>14|.|TRBJ2-3|TRBD2|TRBV30
TGTGCCTCTATAGCGGGAGGGGAGCACAGATACGCGTATTTT
CASIAGGEHRYAYF
>14|.|TRBJ2-5|TRBD1|TRBV7-7
TGTGCCAGCAGCCAGACAGGGGGCGTCGAGACCCAGTACTTC
CASSQTGGVETQYF
>15|.|TRBJ2-2|.|TRBV9
TGTGCCAGCAGCGTAGTGGTGGGGGGACCCGGGGAGCTGTTTTTT
CASSVVVGGPGELFF
>16|.|TRBJ2-1|TRBD2|TRBV28
TGTGCCAGCAGCCCCTGGGAGCGGGAGGCGGGCAATGAGCAGTTCTTC
CASSPWEREAGNEQFF
>15|.|TRBJ2-1|TRBD1|TRBV5-1
TGCGCCAGCAGCTTCGGGACAGGGAGGGAAAATGAGCAGTTCTTC
CASSFGTGRENEQFF
>15|.|TRBJ2-7|TRBD1|TRBV2
TGTGCCAGCAGGATAATCCGGGACAGGGGTTACGAGCAGTACTTC
CASRIIRDRGYEQYF
>15|few|TRBJ2-5|TRBD1|TRBV7-9
TGTGCCAGCAGCTCCGCGGTGCAGGGGGCAGAGACCCAGTACTTC
CASSSAVQGAETQYF
>14|once|TRBJ2-7|TRBD1|TRBV5-1
TGCGCCAGCAGCTTGGGACAGGGGAACCAAGAGCAGTACTTC
CASSLGQGNQEQYF
>13|.|TRBJ2-1|TRBD2|TRBV19
TGTGCCAGTAATAGCGGGAACTGGAATGAGCAGTTCTTC
CASNSGNWNEQFF
>12|.|TRBJ1-1|.|TRBV29-1
TGCGCGGGGTTAACCATGAACACTGAAGCTTTCTTT
CAGLTMNTEAFF
>15|.|TRBJ2-1|.|TRBV9
TGTGCCAGCAGCGTAGACAGGGGAGGATGGAATGAGCAGTTCTTC
CASSVDRGGWNEQFF
>14|.|TRBJ2-2|.|TRBV19
TGTGCCAGTAGGGGGCAGGGTGGCACCGGGGAGCTGTTTTTT
CASRGQGGTGELFF
>17|.|TRBJ2-5|TRBD2|TRBV11-2
TGTGCCAGCAGCCAACAGGGACTAGCGGGAACCCAAGAGACCCAGTACTTC
CASSQQGLAGTQETQYF
>15|.|TRBJ2-3|TRBD2|TRBV11-2
TGTGCCAGCAGCAGACTAGCAGCGGCGCACAGATACGCGTATTTT
CASSRLAAAHRYAYF
>11|.|TRBJ2-1|.|TRBV6-5
TGTGCCAGCAGTTACGGAGGGGAGCAGTTCTTC
CASSYGGEQFF
>13|once|TRBJ1-1|TRBD1|TRBV6-1
TGTGCCAGCAGTGTGACAGGGCCCACTGAAGCTTTCTTT
CASSVTGPTEAFF
>15|.|TRBJ2-5|.|TRBV6-5
TGTGCCAGCAGTTACTCCTCCAGGCCCCGCGAGACCCAGTACTTC
CASSYSSRPRETQYF
>15|.|TRBJ2-1|.|TRBV7-3
TGTGCCAGCAGCCTCCGGGACTCCGCTTACAATGAGCAGTTCTTC
CASSLRDSAYNEQFF
>12|.|TRBJ1-4|TRBD1|TRBV30
TGTGCCTGGGACAGGGGTCCCGAAAAACTGTTTTTT
CAWDRGPEKLFF
>14|few|TRBJ1-5|.|TRBV7-8
TGTGCCAGCGGAAGCAGGGTCGTAGGTCAGCCCCAGCATTTT
CASGSRVVGQPQHF
>16|.|TRBJ2-3|.|TRBV10-3
TGTGCCATCAGTCAACCGACGGACTTTGGCACAGATACGCAGTATTTT
CAISQPTDFGTDTQYF